One sample yielded the 28 T cell receptor beta chains listed below, sequenced in a study of tumor-infiltrating lymphocytes in primary liver carcinoma. Between about 17 and 34 mg of unsorted bulk tissue served as the source from which RNA and DNA were co-extracted. The template, about 500 ng total RNA, yielded TCR beta cDNA made with a constant-region primer. Generation of the TCR beta libraries relied on three nested multiplex PCR rounds using slightly modified ARM-PCR. TRBV1-TRBV30 forward primers paired with a C-beta reverse primer drove the first two PCR rounds, about 10 cycles each. TCRdb fed the multiplex PCR reads into MiXCR, producing one record per CDR3 protein. The sample holds some 20,000 distinct CDR3 sequences, 65% to 85% seen once. Material for sequencing was liver tumor tissue from sampling region 4. Subset described: tumor region T4, right-lateral pole. The receptors were sampled from a young woman with primary liver carcinoma and hepatitis B virus infection.

This chain connects TRBV6-1 to TRBJ1-2; no reliable D call. V lost 4 bases, J lost 0 bases, and 21 bases lay in between. This CDR3 is built from 18 residues. CDR1 MNHNS and CDR2 SASEGT come from the germline V gene. The DNA of the CDR3 is TGTGCCAGCAGTGTACGGTTGCTGGTCCTTATATCTAACTATGGCTACACCTTC. Translating it yields CASSVRLLVLISNYGYTF.

Notes on this clonotype: This clone may be a read error of a much larger clone one base away. This chain uses TRBV20-1 with TRBJ1-3; D gene ambiguous. Between the trimmed V and J ends, which lost 1 base and 0 bases, there was a span of 10 bases. This CDR3 spans 15 amino acids. CDR1 and CDR2 (germline): DFQATT, SNEGSKA (reference sequence). The CDR3 bases are TGCAGTGCTAGAGCCCAAGGGCTCTCTGGAAACACCATATATTTT. The encoded protein is CSARAQGLSGNTIYF.

This clonotype is categorized as medium-sized. The chain joins TRBV4-1 to TRBJ1-1; D is uncertain. The CDR3 sequence is 15 residues long. Germline V lookup: CDR1 MGHRA, CDR2 YSYEKL. V lost 0 bases and J 0 bases, leaving 8 bases between the germline ends. Written as DNA, the CDR3 is TGCGCCAGCAGCCAAGATATCCCAGTGAACACTGAAGCTTTCTTT. Protein: CASSQDIPVNTEAFF.

The J gene is TRBJ2-5, the V gene TRBV9; 14 nucleotides agree with TRBD2. This CDR3 region has 17 residues. CDR1 and CDR2 from the germline V gene are SGDLS and YYNGEE. V was pared by 2 bases and J by 2 bases, with 5 bases of the junction left unmatched. CDR3 in amino acids: CASSVGTSGGPQETQYF. The CDR3 DNA is TGTGCCAGCAGCGTCGGGACTAGCGGGGGTCCTCAAGAGACCCAGTACTTC.

With regard to this clonotype: As the CDR3 is not closed by the conserved phenylalanine or tryptophan, this likely results from a read error. The DNA is omitted, as the CDR3 cannot be located on it reliably, and the CDR3 follows TCRdb's listing. The J gene is TRBJ2-1, the V gene TRBV11-3; the table gives TRBD2 as D, unverified against the DNA. The CDR3 length equals 15 residues, ends included. CDR1 is SGHNT and CDR2 is YENEEA in the germline V gene. This CDR3 reads CASVRLAGGGYEQFL.

This clonotype occurred a few times. The junction does not match germline at one end; this may be a read error. This chain joins TRBV6-5 and TRBJ1-1; D is possibly TRBD1 (5 bases). Germline CDR1 MNHEY, CDR2 SVGAGI. The CDR3 has 16 residues. CDR3 coding DNA: TGTGCCGGCAGTTACGGGGGTAGCGGGAGAGGAACTGAAGCTTTCTTT. Translated, it gives CAGSYGGSGRGTEAFF.

This clonotype has ten or more counts. The chain employs TRBV5-4 and TRBJ1-6; TRBD1 is a possible D gene (5 bases). The CDR3 consists of 15 residues. V shed 4 bases and J shed 18 bases, with 26 bases lying between them. CDR1 SGHNT and CDR2 YYREEE come from the germline V gene (reference sequence). CDR3 DNA sequence: TGTGCCAGCAGCCCAAGGGCGGGGGATAATTCACCTCCCCACTTT. Translation: CASSPRAGDNSPPHF. Using reference TRBV5-4 and TRBJ1-6 for the parts outside the CDR3, the full variable domain is ETGVTQSPTHLIKTRGQQVTLRCSSQSGHNTVSWYQQALGQGPQFIFQYYREEENGRGNFPPRFSGLQFPNYSSELNVNALELDDSALYLCASSPRAGDNSPPHFGNGTRLTVT.

Concerning this clonotype itself: One end of the junction does not line up with germline, which may come from a read error. CDR3 sequence (DNA): TGTGCCAGCAGCCAAAGCGCAGCGGGAGCCAGAGATGAGCAGTTCTTC. Its protein is CASSQSAAGARDEQFF. The rearrangement links TRBV4-3 to TRBJ2-1, with TRBD2 matching over 8 bases. This CDR3 comprises 16 residues. CDR1 and CDR2 from the germline V gene are LGHNA and YSLEER.

For this clonotype: The CDR3 does not end in the conserved phenylalanine or tryptophan, so this is likely a read error. The CDR3 nucleotides are TGCGCCAGCAGCACTGAGTTGGTGATCTATGGCTACACCTTA. Translating gives CASSTELVIYGYTL. The chain recombines TRBV4-3 with TRBJ1-2; D ambiguous. Trimming took 5 bases from V and 4 from J, leaving 14 bases between them. CDR1 and CDR2 (germline): LGHNA, YSLEER. The CDR3 has 14 amino acids.

In regard to this clonotype: This likely comes from a read error, as the CDR3 has no conserved phenylalanine or tryptophan at its end. This chain connects TRBV6-2 or TRBV6-3 to TRBJ2-7; TRBD2 agrees at 9 bases. The CDR3 sequence is 14 residues long. Germline trimming cut 11 bases from V and 2 bases from J; bases unmatched to any gene: 10. CDR1 is MNHEY, CDR2 SVGEGT, per germline. The CDR3 sequence is CAGTSSGRPYEQYL. The CDR3 DNA is TGTGCCGGCACTAGTAGCGGGAGACCCTACGAGCAGTACTTG.

A note on this clonotype: Germline and junction disagree at one end, which may indicate a read error. The chain joins TRBV4-2 to TRBJ2-1; D gene unclear. This CDR3 is 18 amino acids long. The germline V gene has CDR1 LGHNA and CDR2 YNFKEQ. The CDR3 nucleotides read TGTGCCAGCAGCCAGGTAGTGAGCGTCCGAAACTCCTACAATGGGCAGTTCTTC. Translating gives CASSQVVSVRNSYNGQFF.

With respect to this clonotype: The junction shows a germline mismatch at one end, possibly a read error. This rearrangement joins TRBV11-2 to TRBJ2-2; TRBD1 matches at 9 bases. Per the germline V gene, CDR1 is SGHAT and CDR2 is FQNNGV. The CDR3 sequence is 16 residues long. As DNA, the CDR3 is TGTGCCAGTAGCTCACAGGGGGCTCCAGACACCGTGGCGCTGTTTTTT. Translation gives CASSSQGAPDTVALFF.

V and J are TRBV14 and TRBJ2-7, with a tentative D call TRBD2 (5 bases). This CDR3 is built from 15 residues. The V gene's germline CDR1 is SGHDN and CDR2 FVKESK. The CDR3 DNA reads as TGTACCACCAGTCAGGCGGCGGGTACTGACTACGAGCAGTACTTC. The encoded protein is CTTSQAAGTDYEQYF. The variable domain in full, with the rest retrieved from reference TRBV14 and TRBJ2-7, is EAGVTQFPSHSVIEKGQTVTLRCDPISGHDNLYWYRRVMGKEIKFLLHFVKESKQDESGMPNNRFLAERTGGTYSTLKVQPAELEDSGVYFCTTSQAAGTDYEQYFGPGTRLTVT.

This clonotype appeared once. One end of the junction varies from germline; a read error may be responsible. This sequence joins TRBV5-6 and TRBJ2-7, with D maybe TRBD2 (6 bases). Per germline, CDR1 SGHDT and CDR2 YYEEEE. The CDR3 sequence is 17 residues long. CDR3 coding DNA: TGTGTCAGCAGCTTGGTTAGGAGTTGCGGGAACAGAGACGAGCAGTACTTC. It yields the protein CVSSLVRSCGNRDEQYF. Full variable domain (outside the CDR3, taken from reference TRBV5-6 and TRBJ2-7): DAGVTQSPTHLIKTRGQQVTLRCSPKSGHDTVSWYQQALGQGPQFIFQYYEEEERQRGNFPDRFSGHQFPNYSSELNVNALLLGDSALYLCVSSLVRSCGNRDEQYFGPGTRLTVT.

In regard to this clonotype: The junction differs from germline at one of its ends, possibly a read error. V gene TRBV6-5 combines with J gene TRBJ2-5; D possibly matches TRBD1 or TRBD2 (6 bases each). The CDR3 length is 13 residues. Per the germline V gene, CDR1 is MNHEY and CDR2 is SVGAGI. CDR3 DNA sequence: TGTGCCAACAGTACCGATGGGGGGCTTACCCAGTACTTC. As protein: CANSTDGGLTQYF.

As regards this clonotype: The conserved phenylalanine or tryptophan is not found at the CDR3 terminus, so this likely reflects a read error. The DNA is left out, because the CDR3 cannot be placed on it with certainty; the CDR3 is given as TCRdb lists it. The rearrangement links TRBV11-2 to TRBJ2-1. The CDR3 extends over 12 residues, inclusive of both ends. The germline CDR1 and CDR2 sequences are SGHAT and FQNNGV. The CDR3 loop reads CASSFLNGDQLS.

As regards this clonotype: Likely a read error: the CDR3 ends without its conserved phenylalanine or tryptophan. The rearrangement joins TRBV5-4 to TRBJ2-3; D possibly corresponds to TRBD1 (5 bases). The CDR3 extends over 17 amino acids. The germline gives CDR1 SGHNT, CDR2 YYREEE (reference sequence). V was pared by 4 bases and J by 2 bases, with 20 bases between. The CDR3 bases are TGTGCCAGCAGCGTAGACAGACACCCTACACCCACAGATACGCAGTATCTT. Its translation is CASSVDRHPTPTDTQYL.

A remark on this clonotype: Sequence at one end of the junction differs from germline and may be a read error. The CDR3 DNA reads TGTACCAGCAGTTGGAGAGAGTTTAGAGGCTACACCTTC. Translating it yields CTSSWREFRGYTF. The gene calls are TRBV12-3 or TRBV12-4 and TRBJ1-2; D is uncertain. The CDR3 is 13 residues long.

Sample share makes this clonotype medium-sized (0.01 to 0.1%). The V and J genes are TRBV28 and TRBJ2-1; D uncertain. Trimming cost V 3 bases and J 9 bases, with 6 bases left between them. The CDR3 runs to 11 residues. The germline V gene encodes CDR1 MDHEN and CDR2 SYDVKM. The CDR3 DNA is TGTGCCAGCAGTTTTTTTGGTGAGCAGTTCTTC. It yields the protein CASSFFGEQFF.

A note on this clonotype: The junction differs from germline at one of its ends, possibly a read error. V gene TRBV6-1 combines with J gene TRBJ1-3; a possible D gene is TRBD1 (5 bases). Germline loops: CDR1 MNHNS, CDR2 SASEGT. The CDR3 is 14 residues long. In DNA form, the CDR3 reads TGTGCCAGCAGCGGGGCTATCTCTGGAAACACCATACATTTT. Translated, it gives CASSGAISGNTIHF.

The chain joins TRBV6-1 to TRBJ2-3; D is unresolved. V was cut by 9 bases and J by 3 bases, with 16 bases left in between. Germline assignment: CDR1 MNHNS and CDR2 SASEGT. The CDR3 sequence is 14 residues long. In DNA, the CDR3 is TGTGCCAGTAATGCTGTGTGGCTTACAGATACGCAGTATTTT. Translating it yields CASNAVWLTDTQYF.

CDR3 sequence (DNA): TGTGCCAGCAGTGAAATCCTTCCCGGGGGCGCCGCGAACACTAGGGAGCTGTTTTTT. Encoded protein: CASSEILPGGAANTRELFF. The V and J genes are TRBV6-1 and TRBJ2-2; possibly TRBD1 or TRBD2 for D (6 bases each). Germline V lookup: CDR1 MNHNS, CDR2 SASEGT. The CDR3 length is 19 residues. Trimming cost V 2 bases and J 9 bases, with 28 bases left between them.

CDR3 protein: CASSRRGRLYSYEQYF. CDR3 DNA sequence: TGTGCCAGCAGCCGCCGGGGCAGGCTTTACTCCTACGAGCAGTACTTC. The genes are TRBV11-3 and TRBJ2-7, with D perhaps being TRBD1 or TRBD2 (5 bases each). The germline CDR1 and CDR2 sequences are SGHNT and YENEEA. This CDR3 has 16 residues. V lost 5 bases, J lost 0 bases, and 17 bases lay in between.

This chain connects TRBV11-2 to TRBJ1-1; TRBD1 agrees at 7 bases. This CDR3 is 16 amino acids long. Germline values: CDR1 SGHAT, CDR2 FQNNGV. With 5 bases clipped from V and 1 base from J, the junction kept 10 bases outside the gene matches. The CDR3, as DNA: TGTGCCAGCAGCATGGGACAGCCGGTGGGGAACACTGAAGCTTTCTTT. Encoded protein: CASSMGQPVGNTEAFF.

This clonotype showed up many times. The chain combines TRBV11-2 with TRBJ2-3, with TRBD2 matching 7 bases. Trimming at V came to 2 bases and at J to 2 bases, leaving 7 bases not matched to a gene. Per the germline V gene, CDR1 is SGHAT and CDR2 is FQNNGV. The CDR3 is 16 residues long. CDR3 sequence: CASSLILAGDTDTQYF. CDR3 nucleotide sequence: TGTGCCAGCAGCTTAATATTGGCGGGGGACACAGATACGCAGTATTTT. Using reference TRBV11-2 and TRBJ2-3 for the parts outside the CDR3, the full variable domain is EAGVAQSPRYKIIEKRQSVAFWCNPISGHATLYWYQQILGQGPKLLIQFQNNGVVDDSQLPKDRFSAERLKGVDSTLKIQPAKLEDSAVYLCASSLILAGDTDTQYFGPGTRLTVL.

V usage is TRBV11-2 and J usage is TRBJ2-1; TRBD2 matches 9 bases. CDR1 and CDR2 from the germline V gene are SGHAT and FQNNGV. This CDR3 is built from 14 residues. After removal of 11 bases from V and 13 bases from J, the junction contained 18 bases not matched to a gene. The CDR3 region is CACARTSAGSGQFF. CDR3 nucleotide sequence: TGTGCCTGCGCACGGACTAGCGCCGGCTCGGGACAGTTCTTC.

About this clonotype: The final CDR3 position lacks the conserved phenylalanine or tryptophan, pointing to a likely read error. This CDR3 reads CVRSQDREKLFI. For the CDR3, the DNA is TGTGTCAGAAGCCAAGATAGGGAAAAACTGTTTATT. The chain employs TRBV4-2 and TRBJ1-4; D ambiguous. Germline V CDR1 and CDR2: LGHNA, YNFKEQ. The CDR3 is 12 amino acids.

Turning to this clonotype: At one end, the junction sequence differs from germline, possibly due to a read error. This rearrangement joins TRBV4-3 to TRBJ1-2; maybe TRBD1 (5 bases). The CDR3 runs to 15 residues. Germline V lookup: CDR1 LGHNA, CDR2 YSLEER. The CDR3 loop is CASGQDRGRLNGYTF. In DNA form, the CDR3 reads TGCGCCAGCGGCCAAGATCGGGGCAGGCTGAATGGCTACACCTTC.